This TCR beta chain was observed in a study of identical twins. The study, taken as a whole, reports: Low generation-probability sequences were in excess among twin-shared out-of-frame alpha sequences. For monozygotic twins, models underestimated out-of-frame TCR alpha sharing.

TCRdb processed the 5' RACE reads anew with MiXCR; each CDR3 protein has one entry. The sample consists of about 190,000 distinct CDR3 sequences, about 15% of them appearing once. This clonotype turned up a few times. The antigen is undetermined. The data also belong to a second study, concerning T cells expressing NK-cell markers.

This sequence originates from a woman between 18 and 29 years old in good health. The sample taken for sequencing was CD8+ T cells sorted from blood.

The chain's CDR3 is CASGQGADQFF. CDR3 bases: TGTGCCAGCGGCCAAGGGGCAGACCAGTTCTTC. The rearrangement uses TRBV27 and TRBJ2-1; possibly TRBD1 for D (5 bases). Germline V gene sequence: CDR1 MNHEY, CDR2 SMNVEV (reference sequence). The CDR3 is made up of 11 amino acids. Trimming shortened V by 8 bases and J by 13 bases, and 15 bases separated the two germline ends.